This TCR beta chain originates from a study of CD8 T cells in Susac syndrome (dated by TCRdb to between 2017 and 2020). In terms of the full investigation: Repertoire sequencing was used to test whether CD8+ T cell activation and differentiation in Susac syndrome was antigen driven. CD8+ T cell repertoire clonality was compared between some 12 healthy donors, approximately 14 Susac syndrome patients and fewer than 19 multiple sclerosis patients.

Overall results and qualifications from the work: The number of individuals in the TCR sequencing and HLA analysis was acknowledged as relatively small.

RNA was extracted with the RNeasy kit and 0.5 to 1 ug was reverse transcribed using random hexamers. TCR beta CDR3 regions were amplified with the immunoSEQ multiplex PCR assay covering 54 Vbeta and 13 Jbeta segments. Bias from PCR amplification was corrected by using a synthetic template baseline for primer optimization and for computational correction. Processing in the source paper ran as follows. Reads were assigned to V, D and J genes according to IMGT and analyzed in immunoSEQ Analyzer, with only productive sequences retained. To calculate clonality, Shannon entropy was normalized by log2 of the number of productive unique sequences and then subtracted from one. Public and private clones were assessed among the 100 most prevalent clones of each patient and control. Susac-specific clones were defined as absent from healthy and MS cohorts, 850 to 1,300 published viral clones and other ImmuneACCESS disease sequences. The public reads were reprocessed in TCRdb via fastp at Q25 and MiXCR, keeping in-frame beta chains. All rows with the same CDR3 protein become a single entry with the most common DNA and genes. The V and J calls reflect TCRdb's pipeline rather than the authors' work. Within this sample are about 66,000 distinct CDR3 sequences, with roughly 94% of them counted one time only. 0.5% to 0.7% of the sample lies in the top ten.

Including the terminal cysteine and phenylalanine, the CDR3 comprises 15 residues. Only CDR3 DNA is held: 45 bases, read in frame from base 1. V lost 6 bases and J lost 7 bases, and the count of bases not matched to a germline gene is 9. CDR1 is given as MNHEY and CDR2 as SMNVEV, both from the germline V gene (reference sequence). Peripheral blood CD8+ and CD4+ T cells from healthy donors, Susac syndrome patients and multiple sclerosis patients were profiled by high-throughput TCR beta sequencing. Treatment-naive patients with stable or active relapsing-remitting disease fulfilling revised McDonald criteria were used as multiple sclerosis controls. Bulk CD8+ and CD4+ T cells were purified by magnetic negative isolation, while CD8+ TEMRA cells were enriched using FACS. Blood was drawn into EDTA tubes, processed within 24 hours, and PBMCs were isolated by density gradient centrifugation. PBMCs intended for TCR sequencing were cryopreserved in liquid nitrogen and thawed later in a water bath at 37 degrees C. Purity of sorted or isolated CD4+, CD8+ and CD8+ TEMRA cells was at least 90%.

Concerning this clonotype itself: Which antigen it targets is not known. Qualities for individual bases were not recorded, and no much larger clone is one base off.

The receptor was derived from a human donor with multiple sclerosis. The sequenced material came from CD8+ T cells from PBMCs. Rearrangement joined TRBV27 to TRBJ2-1, with 10 central nucleotides matching TRBD2. The nucleotide sequence reads TGTGCCAGCAGGTTAGCGGGAGGCCCTGGGAATGAGCAGTTCTTC. This sequence encodes CASRLAGGPGNEQFF.